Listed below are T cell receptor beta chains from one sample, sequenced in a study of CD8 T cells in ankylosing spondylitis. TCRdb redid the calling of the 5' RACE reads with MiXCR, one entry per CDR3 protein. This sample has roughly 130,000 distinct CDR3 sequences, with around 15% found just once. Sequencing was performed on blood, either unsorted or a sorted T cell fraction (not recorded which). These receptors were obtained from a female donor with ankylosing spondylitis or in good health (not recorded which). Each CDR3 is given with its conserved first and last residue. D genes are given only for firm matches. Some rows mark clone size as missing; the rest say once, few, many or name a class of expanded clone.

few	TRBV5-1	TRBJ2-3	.	TGCGCCAGCAGCTTGGATGGGCGGGCACAAAATACGCAGTATTTT	CASSLDGRAQNTQYF
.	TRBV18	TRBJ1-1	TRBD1	TGTGCCAGCTCACCACGATCTATAGGACAGGGTTTGAACACTGAAGCTTTCTTT	CASSPRSIGQGLNTEAFF
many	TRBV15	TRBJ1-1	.	TGTGCCACCAGGCCCTGGGGAAGCAACACTGAAGCTTTCTTT	CATRPWGSNTEAFF
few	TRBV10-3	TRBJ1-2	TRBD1	TGTGCCATCAGGGACAGGGGGCCTGGCTACACCTTC	CAIRDRGPGYTF
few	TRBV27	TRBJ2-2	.	TGTGCCAGCAGGCAACAGGCTCACACCGGGGAGCTGTTTTTT	CASRQQAHTGELFF
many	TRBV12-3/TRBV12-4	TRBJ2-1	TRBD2	TGTGCCAGCAGTAATACGGGACTAGCGGGAGGCGGTGAGCAGTTCTTC	CASSNTGLAGGGEQFF
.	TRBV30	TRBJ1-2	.	TGTGCCTGGAGTGTACCCAGCTTCTATGGCTACACCTTC	CAWSVPSFYGYTF
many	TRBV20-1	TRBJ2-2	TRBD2	TGCAGTGCTAGAGGACTAGCGGGCACCGGGGAGCTGTTTTTT	CSARGLAGTGELFF
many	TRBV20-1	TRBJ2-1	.	TGCAGTGCTAGAGAAAGGCGGGGGCCCCCTTTTGAGCAGTTCTTC	CSARERRGPPFEQFF
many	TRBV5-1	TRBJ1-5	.	TGCGCCAGCAGCGGAGGACCCGATCAGCCCCAGCATTTT	CASSGGPDQPQHF
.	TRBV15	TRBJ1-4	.	TGTGCCACCAGCAGCCAGGAGGGAAAACTGTTTTTT	CATSSQEGKLFF
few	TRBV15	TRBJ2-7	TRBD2	TGTGCCACCAGCAGAGCCGGGACTAGCTGGGACGAGCAGTACTTC	CATSRAGTSWDEQYF